Below, 11 T cell receptor beta chains from the same sample are listed, as sequenced in a study of blood T cell repertoires in COVID-19. Assay: immunoSEQ multiplex PCR; the TCRdb copy retains only in-frame clones and omits some. The sample lists about 200,000 clones; 75% to 90% were seen once. Sequences were obtained from PBMCs or T cells enriched from blood (not recorded which). The receptors shown here come from a man in his forties who had recovered from COVID-19.

This sequence joins TRBV28 and TRBJ1-1, with 7 bases matching TRBD1. The CDR3 runs 16 residues. The V segment lost 6 bases and the J segment 6 bases; nucleotides outside the gene matches: 16. Per germline, CDR1 MDHEN and CDR2 SYDVKM. CDR3 sequence: CASRNLTGVSIAEAFF. The CDR3 coding sequence is TGTGCCAGCAGAAATCTCACAGGGGTTTCAATCGCTGAAGCTTTCTTT.

The V and J genes are TRBV15 and TRBJ2-1, with TRBD2 as a possible D gene (5 bases). The CDR3 is 16 amino acids. V dropped 3 bases and J dropped 5 bases, with 17 bases sitting between them. CDR1 LNHNV and CDR2 YYDKDF come from the germline V gene (reference sequence). CDR3 in amino acids: CATSRTPGGGNNEQFF. The CDR3 DNA reads as TGTGCCACCAGCAGGACTCCTGGCGGAGGAAACAATGAGCAGTTCTTC.

This chain links TRBV11-2 with TRBJ2-1, with 7 nucleotides matching TRBD1. Per the germline V gene, CDR1 is SGHAT and CDR2 is FQNNGV. The CDR3 spans 12 residues. With 5 bases clipped from V and 10 bases from J, the junction kept 5 bases outside the gene matches. The chain's CDR3 is CASSPTGEEQFF. In DNA form, the CDR3 reads TGTGCCAGCAGCCCAACAGGGGAAGAGCAGTTCTTC.

The chain couples TRBV18 to TRBJ1-3; no clear D gene. V was clipped by 3 bases and J by 4 bases, with 13 bases between them. The CDR3 length is 15 residues. CDR1 and CDR2 from the germline V gene are KGHSH and LQKENI. CDR3: CASSPTEGVGNTIYF. The DNA of the CDR3 is TGTGCCAGCTCACCGACGGAGGGCGTAGGAAACACCATATATTTT.

This clone has just one count. The J gene is TRBJ2-5, the V gene TRBV7-8; 13 nucleotides align to TRBD2. The CDR3 is 13 amino acids. Germline assignment: CDR1 SGHVS and CDR2 FQNEAQ. The V and J ends lost 1 base and 11 bases, in that order; junction bases with no gene match: 1. The CDR3 sequence: CASSLVGLAGQYF. CDR3 sequence (DNA): TGTGCCAGCAGCTTAGTGGGACTAGCGGGACAGTACTTC.

The CDR3 here is CASSPRRFRLANQETQYF. CDR3 in DNA: TGTGCCAGCAGTCCGAGGCGCTTCCGACTAGCTAATCAAGAGACCCAGTACTTC. The J gene is TRBJ2-5, the V gene TRBV6-2 or TRBV6-3; 7 bases align to TRBD2. V lost 5 bases and J lost 2; bases outside the gene matches: 17. Germline V CDR1 and CDR2: MNHEY, SVGEGT. The CDR3 contains 18 residues.

The J gene is TRBJ2-1, the V gene TRBV9, with 10 bases lining up with TRBD2. Germline lookup yields CDR1 SGDLS and CDR2 YYNGEE. The CDR3 has 15 residues. Trimming removed 0 bases from V and 9 bases from J; junction bases left unmatched: 6. As DNA, the CDR3 is TGTGCCAGCAGCGTAGAAGCGGGAGGGACCGGTGAGCAGTTCTTC. This sequence encodes CASSVEAGGTGEQFF.

This clone is a singleton in its sample. The chain is built from TRBV5-6 and TRBJ1-1, with 7 nucleotides matching TRBD1. With V trimmed by 4 bases and J by 7 bases, 4 bases remained unmatched. CDR1 and CDR2 (germline): SGHDT, YYEEEE. This CDR3 has 12 residues. DNA of the CDR3: TGTGCCAGCAGCCTCCACAGGGGTGAAGCTTTCTTT. This codes for CASSLHRGEAFF.

The chain combines TRBV5-1 with TRBJ1-6; D is uncertain. The CDR3 runs to 14 residues. V gave up 0 bases and J gave up 9 bases, with 10 bases separating them. Germline assignment: CDR1 SGHRS and CDR2 YFSETQ. Here the CDR3 reads CASSLVPGFSPLHF. In DNA, the CDR3 is TGCGCCAGCAGCTTGGTGCCAGGCTTTTCACCCCTCCACTTT.

The chain employs TRBV5-4 and TRBJ1-1; a weak D match, TRBD1 (6 bases). CDR3 length equals 14 residues. V lost 1 base and J lost 6, with 13 bases in between. CDR1 and CDR2 (germline): SGHNT, YYREEE (reference sequence). The CDR3 DNA sequence: TGTGCCAGCAGCTTGACGAGGGGGTCCGCTGAAGCTTTCTTT. This encodes CASSLTRGSAEAFF.

CDR3 in amino acids: CATGRADPTTNEKLFF. CDR3 DNA: TGTGCCACGGGGAGGGCAGACCCTACAACTAATGAAAAACTGTTTTTT. The chain carries TRBV10-3 and TRBJ1-4, with unresolved D. CDR3 length equals 16 residues. Trimming left V 10 bases short and J 0 bases short, with 18 bases between. CDR1 ENHRY and CDR2 SYGVKD come from the germline V gene.